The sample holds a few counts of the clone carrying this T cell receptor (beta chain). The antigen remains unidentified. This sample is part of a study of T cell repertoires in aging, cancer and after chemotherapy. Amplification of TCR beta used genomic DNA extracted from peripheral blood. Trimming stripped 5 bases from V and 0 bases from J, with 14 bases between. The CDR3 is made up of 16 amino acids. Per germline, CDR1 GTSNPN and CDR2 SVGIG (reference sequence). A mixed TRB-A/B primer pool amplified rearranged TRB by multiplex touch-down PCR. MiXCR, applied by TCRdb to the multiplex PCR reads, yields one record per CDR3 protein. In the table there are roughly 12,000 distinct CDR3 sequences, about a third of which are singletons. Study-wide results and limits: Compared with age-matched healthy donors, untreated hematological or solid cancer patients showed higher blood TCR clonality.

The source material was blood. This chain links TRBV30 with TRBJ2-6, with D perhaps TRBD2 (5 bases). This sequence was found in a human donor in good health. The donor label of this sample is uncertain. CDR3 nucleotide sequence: TGTGCCTGGGGGAGAGAGTTTGGCTCTGGGGCCAACGTCCTGACTTTC. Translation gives CAWGREFGSGANVLTF.